This entry lists 6 T cell receptor beta chains sequenced from one sample in a study of shared T cell receptors in the human thymus. Sequenced by immunoSEQ multiplex PCR; TCRdb stores in-frame clones only, minus some. Of about 730,000 clones in the sample, 70% to 90% are singletons; the top ten hold over 0.008%. Separately, the same data were catalogued under a study of human thymus T cells.

Sequencing was carried out using thymocytes. These receptors were taken from a girl younger than two with a congenital heart defect.

The chain is built from TRBV5-4 and TRBJ2-5; TRBD2 matches at 8 bases. Looked up from germline, CDR1 is SGHNT and CDR2 is YYREEE (reference sequence). The CDR3 is 14 amino acids. The ends lost 4 bases at V and 3 bases at J; junction bases unmatched: 5. The CDR3 DNA reads TGTGCCAGCAGCCCCAGCGGGGGAAAAGAGACCCAGTACTTC. The encoded protein is CASSPSGGKETQYF.

V and J are TRBV5-1 and TRBJ1-1; 7 nucleotides agree with TRBD1. The CDR3 is 14 residues long. Germline trimming cut 3 bases from V and 0 bases from J; bases unmatched to any gene: 2. The germline V gene has CDR1 SGHRS and CDR2 YFSETQ. The CDR3 DNA sequence: TGCGCCAGCAGCTATGACAGGGTGAACACTGAAGCTTTCTTT. This sequence encodes CASSYDRVNTEAFF. Complete variable domain (other parts from reference TRBV5-1 and TRBJ1-1): KAGVTQTPRYLIKTRGQQVTLSCSPISGHRSVSWYQQTPGQGLQFLFEYFSETQRNKGNFPGRFSGRQFSNSRSEMNVSTLELGDSALYLCASSYDRVNTEAFFGQGTRLTVV.

This chain connects TRBV7-9 to TRBJ1-1, with D possibly TRBD1 on 6 matching bases. This CDR3 is built from 11 residues. CDR1 is SEHNR, CDR2 FQNEAQ, per germline (reference sequence). Trimming cost V 0 bases and J 10 bases, with 6 bases left between them. The CDR3 spells CASSLAGGAFF. The CDR3 DNA sequence: TGTGCCAGCAGCTTAGCAGGGGGAGCTTTCTTT.

The genes are TRBV28 and TRBJ1-3; D is uncertain. This CDR3 is built from 16 residues. Germline V gives CDR1 MDHEN, CDR2 SYDVKM. The V gene lost 6 bases and the J gene lost 0 bases, with 15 bases spanning the gap. For the CDR3, the DNA is TGTGCCAGCAGACACCTAGGACGGGACTCTGGAAACACCATATATTTT. As protein: CASRHLGRDSGNTIYF.

The rearrangement joins TRBV5-5 to TRBJ2-1; 9 bases are a match to TRBD2. CDR1 and CDR2 (germline): SGHKS, YYEKEE (reference sequence). After removal of 1 base from V and 6 bases from J, the junction contained 11 bases not matched to a gene. CDR3 length: 17 amino acids. The CDR3 DNA reads as TGTGCCAGCAGCTTGAATTGGGGGCTAGCGGGGAGCAATGAGCAGTTCTTC. Translating gives CASSLNWGLAGSNEQFF.

This clone has more than one count but fewer than ten. J is TRBJ1-1 and V is TRBV6-5; no firm D call. The CDR3 length is 13 residues. With 2 bases removed from V and 1 base from J, the gap between germline ends came to 5 bases. Per the germline V gene, CDR1 is MNHEY and CDR2 is SVGAGI. CDR3 DNA sequence: TGTGCCAGCAGTTACGCAGGGAACACTGAAGCTTTCTTT. Encoded protein: CASSYAGNTEAFF.